The text below deals with one T cell receptor beta chain. Produced via immunoSEQ multiplex PCR; TCRdb's table is partial and in-frame only. Among 280,000 or so clones listed, approximately 89% were seen once. These data originate in a study of blood T cell repertoires in COVID-19. V was trimmed by 1 base and J by 6 bases, leaving 14 bases between them. Germline V gene lookup returns CDR1 SGHVS and CDR2 FNYEAQ. The CDR3 extends over 15 amino acids. The sequence was obtained from a woman younger than 45 who had recovered from COVID-19. The source material was peripheral blood. This chain uses TRBV7-6 with TRBJ2-3; D might be TRBD2 (6 bases). CDR3 bases: TGTGCCAGCAGCTTAGAGGGGTCCCGGGGGGATACGCAGTATTTT. Protein sequence: CASSLEGSRGDTQYF.